A selection of T cell receptor beta chains follows, all from one sample in a study of post-analysis software for immune sequencing data. TCRdb analysed the PCR reads with MiXCR anew, one entry per CDR3 protein. The sample lists approximately 660,000 distinct CDR3 sequences; around 60% were seen once. Sequenced sample: blood. The receptors stem from a girl between 2 and 10 years old with multiple sclerosis. CDR3s include the opening cysteine and the closing phenylalanine or tryptophan. A D gene is named only where the DNA matches it firmly. Some rows have no size entry. The others give once, few or many, or a class for an expanded clone.

few	NA	TRBV7-9	TRBJ2-3	CASSLARGQSTLRDTQYF	TGTGCCAGCAGCTTAGCGCGTGGACAGTCAACCCTCAGAGATACGCAGTATTTT
NA	NA	TRBV10-3	TRBJ2-1	CAISDPRVSEQFF	TGTGCCATCAGTGACCCCAGGGTCAGTGAGCAGTTCTTC
few	NA	TRBV20-1	TRBJ1-2	CSAPQGSNYGYTF	TGCAGTGCCCCTCAGGGGTCGAACTATGGCTACACCTTC
NA	NA	TRBV6-5	TRBJ1-5	CASSYRGWNQPQHF	TGTGCCAGCAGTTACAGGGGGTGGAATCAGCCCCAGCATTTT
NA	NA	TRBV27	TRBJ2-1	CASSLSWTESYNEQFF	TGTGCCAGCAGTTTATCGTGGACAGAATCCTACAATGAGCAGTTCTTC
NA	TRBD2	TRBV7-9	TRBJ2-1	CASSLSGTYYNEQFF	TGTGCCAGCAGCCTGAGCGGGACTTACTACAATGAGCAGTTCTTC
NA	TRBD1	TRBV5-1	TRBJ2-3	CASSLAVQGGTQYF	TGCGCCAGCAGCTTGGCCGTACAGGGGGGTACGCAGTATTTT
NA	NA	TRBV5-1	TRBJ2-4	CASSWETDRFIAKNIQYF	TGCGCCAGCAGCTGGGAGACCGACAGATTCATAGCCAAAAACATTCAGTACTTC
NA	NA	TRBV29-1	TRBJ1-4	CCGGQGHEKRFF	TGCTGCGGTGGGCAGGGACACGAAAAACGGTTTTTT
once	NA	TRBV20-1	TRBJ2-5	CRGEGQETQYF	TGCAGGGGGGAAGGCCAAGAGACCCAGTACTTC
NA	NA	TRBV7-6	TRBJ2-3	CASSLVDRSTQYF	TGTGCCAGCAGCTTAGTCGACAGGTCTACGCAGTATTTT
NA	TRBD2	TRBV20-1	TRBJ2-5	CSANGGTQETQYF	TGCAGTGCTAACGGGGGGACCCAGGAGACCCAGTACTTC
NA	NA	TRBV14	TRBJ2-7	CASSQFLAFEQYF	TGTGCCAGCAGCCAATTTCTAGCTTTCGAGCAGTACTTC
NA	TRBD1	TRBV6-5	TRBJ1-6	CASSYPTGQGNSPLHF	TGTGCCAGCAGTTACCCGACCGGACAGGGGAATTCACCCCTCCACTTT
NA	TRBD1	TRBV4-1	TRBJ2-5	CASSLTGTGVETQYF	TGCGCCAGCAGCTTAACCGGGACAGGGGTAGAGACCCAGTACTTC
NA	NA	TRBV5-1	TRBJ1-5	CASGGKNQPQHF	TGCGCCAGCGGGGGAAAGAATCAGCCCCAGCATTTT
NA	TRBD2	TRBV13	TRBJ2-1	CASSFAAGRTYNEQFF	TGTGCCAGCAGCTTCGCAGCGGGGCGGACCTACAATGAGCAGTTCTTC
NA	TRBD1	TRBV18	TRBJ2-1	CASSYGTGSYNEQFF	TGTGCCAGCTCATACGGGACAGGGAGCTACAATGAGCAGTTCTTC
NA	NA	TRBV4-2	TRBJ1-1	CASSQGRGGWNTEAFF	TGTGCCAGCAGCCAAGGTCGAGGGGGTTGGAACACTGAAGCTTTCTTT
once	NA	TRBV29-1	TRBJ2-7	CSARDGESYEQYF	TGCAGCGCCCGGGACGGAGAGTCCTACGAGCAGTACTTC
NA	NA	TRBV25-1	TRBJ2-1	CASGPPGPNEQFF	TGTGCCAGCGGACCTCCTGGCCCCAATGAGCAGTTCTTC
NA	NA	TRBV7-2	TRBJ2-3	CASSEGDSDTQYF	TGTGCCAGCAGCGAGGGGGACTCAGATACGCAGTATTTT
NA	TRBD1	TRBV7-9	TRBJ1-2	CASSQQGLLRRNGYTF	TGTGCCAGCAGTCAACAGGGGCTTCTAAGAAGGAATGGCTACACCTTC
NA	NA	TRBV20-1	TRBJ2-4	CSASRRGRNIQYF	TGCAGTGCTAGTCGACGCGGACGAAACATTCAGTACTTC
once	NA	TRBV7-2	TRBJ1-4	CASSPTGKTTNEKLFF	TGTGCCAGCAGTCCAACAGGAAAGACGACTAATGAAAAACTGTTTTTT
NA	NA	TRBV6-1	TRBJ1-4	CASSAGPWGEKLFF	TGTGCCAGCAGCGCGGGACCGTGGGGTGAAAAACTGTTTTTT
once	TRBD2	TRBV12-3/TRBV12-4	TRBJ2-7	CASSLYLPGTSFYEQYF	TGTGCCAGCAGCCTATACCTACCCGGGACTAGCTTCTACGAGCAGTACTTC
NA	NA	TRBV12-3/TRBV12-4	TRBJ1-2	CASSPTIDGLSVSGYTF	TGTGCCAGCAGCCCTACTATCGACGGGCTTTCTGTATCTGGCTACACCTTC
NA	NA	TRBV4-2	TRBJ2-7	CASKRGSYEQYF	TGTGCCAGCAAGCGTGGCTCCTACGAGCAGTACTTC
NA	TRBD2	TRBV18	TRBJ2-5	CAGSPGLAGGTQETQYF	TGTGCCGGCTCACCAGGACTAGCGGGAGGAACGCAAGAGACCCAGTACTTC
NA	NA	TRBV7-9	TRBJ1-1	CASSVPGPTPEAFF	TGTGCCAGCAGTGTACCGGGACCAACGCCTGAAGCTTTCTTT
NA	NA	TRBV12-3/TRBV12-4	TRBJ1-4	CASSLIFRDEKLFF	TGTGCCAGCAGTCTTATATTCCGGGACGAAAAACTGTTTTTT
NA	TRBD1	TRBV25-1	TRBJ2-2	CASSLQGEVGELFF	TGTGCCAGCAGTCTACAGGGGGAGGTCGGGGAGCTGTTTTTT
NA	NA	TRBV6-6	TRBJ2-1	CASSYSREYNEQFF	TGTGCCAGCAGTTACTCGCGAGAATACAATGAGCAGTTCTTC
few	NA	TRBV4-2	TRBJ2-5	CASSQLEGQETQYF	TGTGCCAGCAGCCAGCTGGAGGGGCAAGAGACCCAGTACTTC
NA	TRBD2	TRBV20-1	TRBJ2-3	CSARGQRGRTDTQYF	TGCAGTGCTAGGGGTCAGCGGGGGCGCACAGATACGCAGTATTTT
NA	NA	TRBV20-1	TRBJ2-5	CSARDLTAGALQETQYF	TGCAGTGCTAGAGATCTAACGGCAGGGGCTCTCCAGGAGACCCAGTACTTC
NA	TRBD2	TRBV7-2	TRBJ2-1	CASSPSGGPRGEQFF	TGTGCCAGCAGCCCTAGCGGGGGGCCGCGGGGTGAGCAGTTCTTC
NA	NA	TRBV12-3/TRBV12-4	TRBJ2-3	CASSLARRASTDTQYF	TGTGCCAGCAGTTTAGCGCGGCGTGCTAGCACAGATACGCAGTATTTT
NA	TRBD2	TRBV3-1	TRBJ2-7	CASSRGTNYEQYF	TGTGCCAGCAGCCGCGGGACTAACTACGAGCAGTACTTC
few	NA	TRBV7-6	TRBJ2-2	CASSLVGGTGELFF	TGTGCCAGCAGCTTAGTGGGGGGCACCGGGGAGCTGTTTTTT
few	TRBD1	TRBV29-1	TRBJ2-6	CSVSGGSGANVLTF	TGCAGCGTCTCAGGGGGCTCTGGGGCCAACGTCCTGACTTTC
NA	NA	TRBV5-5	TRBJ2-7	CASSLEDASYEQYF	TGTGCCAGCAGCTTGGAGGACGCATCTTACGAGCAGTACTTC
NA	TRBD1	TRBV29-1	TRBJ1-2	CSVDSLGQGYGYTF	TGCAGCGTTGATTCCCTCGGACAGGGCTATGGCTACACCTTC
NA	NA	TRBV6-4	TRBJ1-2	CASRDRTFDGYTF	TGTGCCAGCAGAGACAGGACCTTCGATGGCTACACCTTC
NA	NA	TRBV7-2	TRBJ2-1	CASSPGLGMEQFF	TGTGCCAGCAGCCCTGGGCTGGGGATGGAGCAGTTCTTC
NA	NA	TRBV29-1	TRBJ2-1	CSVGPQGNERFF	TGCAGCGTTGGGCCCCAAGGGAATGAGCGGTTCTTC
few	TRBD2	TRBV5-5	TRBJ2-7	CASSSPAGVSYEQYF	TGTGCCAGCAGCTCCCCAGCGGGAGTCTCCTACGAGCAGTACTTC
NA	TRBD2	TRBV10-3	TRBJ2-1	CAISDSRSTSGGSNEQFF	TGTGCCATCAGTGATTCCCGTTCGACTAGCGGGGGATCCAATGAGCAGTTCTTC
NA	NA	TRBV6-2/TRBV6-3	TRBJ1-2	CASMSGSGHTF	TGTGCCAGCATGTCGGGGAGTGGCCACACCTTC
NA	NA	TRBV4-3	TRBJ2-5	CASSPVPRGGGQETQYF	TGCGCCAGCAGCCCTGTGCCACGGGGAGGGGGCCAAGAGACCCAGTACTTC
NA	NA	TRBV3-1	TRBJ2-3	CASSQELGGIDTQYF	TGTGCCAGCAGCCAAGAGTTAGGCGGAATAGATACGCAGTATTTT